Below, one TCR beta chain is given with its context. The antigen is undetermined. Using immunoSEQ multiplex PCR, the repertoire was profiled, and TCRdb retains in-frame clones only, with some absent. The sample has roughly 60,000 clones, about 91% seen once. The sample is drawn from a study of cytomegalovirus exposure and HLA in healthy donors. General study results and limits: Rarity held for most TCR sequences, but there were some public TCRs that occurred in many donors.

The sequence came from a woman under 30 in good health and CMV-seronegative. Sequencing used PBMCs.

CDR3 protein: CSVEAENTEAFF. The DNA for the CDR3 is TGCAGCGTTGAAGCAGAGAACACTGAAGCTTTCTTT. The rearrangement links TRBV29-1 to TRBJ1-1; D is uncertain. The CDR3 is 12 amino acids. The germline V and J ends were trimmed by 1 base and 1 base, with 4 bases remaining between them. Germline CDR1 is SQVTM and CDR2 is ANQGSEA.